This section outlines one TCR beta chain sequence together with its context. Original analysis: Estimates of nucleated cell counts were drawn from the amplification of reference gene primers. Libraries were prepared by immunoSEQ multiplex PCR; TCRdb keeps only in-frame clonotypes and omits some of them. V, J and clone size were drawn from that table, and D and trimming were deduced from the DNA. Among fewer than 120,000 clones listed, roughly 82% were seen once. This record belongs to a study of blood T cell repertoires in COVID-19. V lost 4 bases and J 10 bases, leaving 14 bases between the germline ends. This CDR3 is built from 14 residues. Germline CDR1 and CDR2: SGHNT and YENEEA.

V gene TRBV11-3 combines with J gene TRBJ1-6; TRBD1 is a possible D gene (5 bases). Sequencing was done on a sample of peripheral blood. This TCR was recovered from a woman aged 60 to 75 with acute or convalescent COVID-19. The CDR3 DNA is TGTGCCAGCAGCTCCCAGGGAAGTGGCTCACCCCTCCACTTT. Its translation is CASSSQGSGSPLHF.